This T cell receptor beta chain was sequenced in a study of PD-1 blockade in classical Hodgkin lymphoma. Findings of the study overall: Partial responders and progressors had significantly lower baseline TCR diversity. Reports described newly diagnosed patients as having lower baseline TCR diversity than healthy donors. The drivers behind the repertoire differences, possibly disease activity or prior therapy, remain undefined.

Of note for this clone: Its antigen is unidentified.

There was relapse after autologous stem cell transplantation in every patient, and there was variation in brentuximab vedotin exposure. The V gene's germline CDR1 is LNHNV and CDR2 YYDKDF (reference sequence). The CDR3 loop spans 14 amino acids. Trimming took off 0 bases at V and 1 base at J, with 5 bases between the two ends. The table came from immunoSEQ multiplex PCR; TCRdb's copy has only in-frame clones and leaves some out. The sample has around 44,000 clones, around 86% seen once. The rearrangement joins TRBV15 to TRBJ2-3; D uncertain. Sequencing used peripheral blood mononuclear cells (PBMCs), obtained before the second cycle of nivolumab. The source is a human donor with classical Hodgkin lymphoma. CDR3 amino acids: CATSRDIGTDTQYF. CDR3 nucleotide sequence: TGTGCCACCAGCAGAGATATCGGCACAGATACGCAGTATTTT. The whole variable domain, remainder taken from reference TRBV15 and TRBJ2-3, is DAMVIQNPRYQVTQFGKPVTLSCSQTLNHNVMYWYQQKSSQAPKLLFHYYDKDFNNEADTPDNFQSRRPNTSFCFLDIRSPGLGDTAMYLCATSRDIGTDTQYFGPGTRLTVL.